This entry lists 32 T cell receptor beta chains sequenced from one sample in a study of blood T cell repertoires in COVID-19. The data were produced by immunoSEQ multiplex PCR, yet TCRdb's version contains in-frame clones alone and is incomplete. The table shows around 65,000 clones, with roughly 81% occurring only once. Sequencing was carried out using peripheral blood. Source of these receptors: a human donor in a cohort sampled during active COVID-19.

For the CDR3, the DNA is TGTGCCAGCAGCTATCCCGGGACTAGCGTGTTCTTC. Translated, it gives CASSYPGTSVFF. The V call is TRBV5-6, the J call TRBJ2-1; TRBD2 matches 10 bases. CDR1 SGHDT and CDR2 YYEEEE come from the germline V gene. The CDR3 contains 12 residues. V shed 3 bases, J shed 15 bases, and the junction held 6 bases outside the gene matches.

The rearrangement joins TRBV11-1 to TRBJ1-1, with a tentative D call TRBD1 (5 bases). The CDR3 runs 13 residues. Trimming removed 8 bases at V and 4 bases at J, with 14 bases between. Germline-derived CDR1 and CDR2 are SGHAT and FQDESV (reference sequence). The CDR3 DNA follows: TGTGCCAGCGTGGGGGGAGGAGGCACTGAAGCTTTCTTT. Translated, it gives CASVGGGGTEAFF.

The chain employs TRBV15 and TRBJ2-1; D is perhaps TRBD2 (6 bases). Trimming shortened V by 1 base and J by 12 bases, and 13 bases separated the two germline ends. The CDR3 contains 13 residues. Per the germline V gene, CDR1 is LNHNV and CDR2 is YYDKDF (reference sequence). CDR3 nucleotides: TGTGCCACCAGCAGAGGGGGACTGCCGGGGCAGTTCTTC. Translated, it gives CATSRGGLPGQFF.

The genes are TRBV19 and TRBJ1-1, with a tentative D call TRBD1 (6 bases). The CDR3 loop spans 14 amino acids. V gave up 6 bases and J gave up 4 bases, with 15 bases separating them. The germline CDR1 and CDR2 sequences are LNHDA and SQIVND (reference sequence). Here the CDR3 DNA reads TGTGCCAGTAGACAAACAGGGTCGAGCACTGAAGCTTTCTTT. Translating gives CASRQTGSSTEAFF.

This clone was picked up a small number of times. The CDR3 sequence: CASSPPSNPHGELFF. In nucleotides, the CDR3 is TGTGCCAGCAGTCCCCCTAGTAACCCCCACGGGGAGCTGTTTTTT. The chain combines TRBV27 with TRBJ2-2; no clear D. The CDR3 length is 15 residues. The V gene's germline CDR1 is MNHEY and CDR2 SMNVEV (reference sequence). V lost 5 bases and J lost 7, with 17 bases in between.

The chain joins TRBV4-1 to TRBJ1-4, with unresolved D. Germline CDR1 MGHRA, CDR2 YSYEKL. The germline V and J ends were trimmed by 1 base and 7 bases, with 7 bases remaining between them. This CDR3 is built from 13 residues. The CDR3 protein is CASSQGPIEKLFF. The CDR3 DNA sequence: TGCGCCAGCAGCCAAGGGCCGATTGAAAAACTGTTTTTT.

This clone was counted once. The V gene is TRBV19, the J gene TRBJ2-2, with 7 bases aligning to TRBD2. The trim removed 5 bases at V and 3 bases at J, leaving 6 bases unmatched. The CDR3 sequence is 15 residues long. Germline-derived CDR1 and CDR2 are LNHDA and SQIVND (reference sequence). The CDR3 loop is CASSGLADYTGELFF. The DNA for the CDR3 is TGTGCCAGTAGTGGGCTAGCGGACTACACCGGGGAGCTGTTTTTT.

This clone was seen a few times. The V gene is TRBV28, the J gene TRBJ2-1, with 10 bases lining up with TRBD2. This CDR3 spans 17 amino acids. V gave up 2 bases and J gave up 5 bases; unmatched junction bases: 9. CDR1 and CDR2 from the germline V gene are MDHEN and SYDVKM. CDR3 DNA sequence: TGTGCCAGCAGTTTAGCCCCTCTAGCGGGAGCCCACAATGAGCAGTTCTTC. It yields the protein CASSLAPLAGAHNEQFF.

The chain uses TRBV5-4 and TRBJ2-5; 10 bases match TRBD1. The CDR3 is 14 amino acids. Trimming took 4 bases from V and 3 from J; bases not matched to a gene: 3. The germline CDR1 and CDR2 sequences are SGHNT and YYREEE (reference sequence). CDR3 loop: CASSLGQGEETQYF. In nucleotides, the CDR3 is TGTGCCAGCAGCCTTGGACAGGGGGAAGAGACCCAGTACTTC. The variable domain in full, with the rest retrieved from reference TRBV5-4 and TRBJ2-5, is ETGVTQSPTHLIKTRGQQVTLRCSSQSGHNTVSWYQQALGQGPQFIFQYYREEENGRGNFPPRFSGLQFPNYSSELNVNALELDDSALYLCASSLGQGEETQYFGPGTRLLVL.

The chain links TRBV5-8 to TRBJ2-7; maybe TRBD2 (6 bases). Germline CDR1 and CDR2: SGHTS and YDEGEE. The CDR3 covers 16 residues. The V gene lost 0 bases and the J gene lost 0 bases, with 13 bases spanning the gap. The CDR3 reads CASSLGSGLSSYEQYF. CDR3 nucleotide sequence: TGTGCCAGCAGCTTGGGGTCGGGACTGAGCTCCTACGAGCAGTACTTC.

The chain carries TRBV27 and TRBJ2-3; the D gene is possibly TRBD2 (6 bases). This CDR3 region has 17 residues. With 6 bases removed from V and 3 bases from J, the gap between germline ends came to 22 bases. Germline CDR1 reads MNHEY; CDR2 reads SMNVEV (reference sequence). The CDR3 protein is CASRPPTREWSTDTQYF. The CDR3 region has the DNA TGTGCCAGCAGGCCACCCACACGGGAGTGGAGTACAGATACGCAGTATTTT.

This chain joins TRBV9 and TRBJ2-5; 10 bases line up with TRBD1. Germline CDR1 is SGDLS and CDR2 is YYNGEE. The CDR3 covers 16 residues. The J segment lost 4 bases and the V segment lost 2 bases, leaving 8 bases of the junction unmatched. The CDR3 DNA is TGTGCCAGCAGCGTCGGGACAGGGGAGCCTACAGAGACCCAGTACTTC. It codes for CASSVGTGEPTETQYF.

This chain uses TRBV7-2 with TRBJ1-4; TRBD1 matches at 7 bases. The junction had 5 bases not matched to a gene; V was cut back by 5 bases and J by 5 bases. This CDR3 spans 14 amino acids. Per germline, CDR1 SGHTA and CDR2 FQGNSA. CDR3 sequence (DNA): TGTGCCAGCAGCCCCACCAGGGGGAATGAAAAACTGTTTTTT. It translates to CASSPTRGNEKLFF. Full variable domain (remainder filled in from reference TRBV7-2 and TRBJ1-4): GAGVSQSPSNKVTEKGKDVELRCDPISGHTALYWYRQSLGQGLEFLIYFQGNSAPDKSGLPSDRFSAERTGGSVSTLTIQRTQQEDSAVYLCASSPTRGNEKLFFGSGTQLSVL.

The V and J genes are TRBV28 and TRBJ1-1; D uncertain. Germline V CDR1 and CDR2: MDHEN, SYDVKM. V was shortened by 3 bases and J by 5 bases, with 10 bases between the two germline ends. The CDR3 is made up of 13 amino acids. The CDR3 nucleotides are TGTGCCAGCAGTTTGAGCTTCTTTACTGAAGCTTTCTTT. It encodes CASSLSFFTEAFF. The whole variable domain, remainder taken from reference TRBV28 and TRBJ1-1, is DVKVTQSSRYLVKRTGEKVFLECVQDMDHENMFWYRQDPGLGLRLIYFSYDVKMKEKGDIPEGYSVSREKKERFSLILESASTNQTSMYLCASSLSFFTEAFFGQGTRLTVV.

CDR3 loop: CAWSGAAGGPGELFF. The CDR3 DNA is TGTGCCTGGAGTGGGGCGGCGGGAGGGCCCGGGGAGCTGTTTTTT. The rearrangement joins TRBV30 to TRBJ2-2, with 9 bases fitting TRBD2. CDR1 and CDR2 (germline): GTSNPN, SVGIG (reference sequence). V lost 1 base, J lost 6 bases, and 6 bases stayed unmatched. The CDR3 consists of 15 residues.

The chain links TRBV27 to TRBJ2-7; D not certain. Trimming cost V 3 bases and J 0 bases, with 9 bases left between them. The CDR3 is 14 amino acids. Germline-derived CDR1 and CDR2 are MNHEY and SMNVEV (reference sequence). The CDR3 spells CASSLKLSSYEQYF. CDR3 DNA sequence: TGTGCCAGCAGTTTGAAACTTTCCTCCTACGAGCAGTACTTC.

The chain joins TRBV7-9 to TRBJ2-2; no definite D call. Germline CDR1 SEHNR, CDR2 FQNEAQ (reference sequence). Trimming removed 5 bases from V and 4 bases from J, with 8 bases in between. The CDR3 sequence is 13 residues long. The DNA of the CDR3 is TGTGCCAGCAGCCCTCAGGTCACCGGGGAGCTGTTTTTT. Amino acid sequence: CASSPQVTGELFF.

The CDR3 coding sequence is TGTGCCAGCAGCCAGCCTAGCGGGACGCAGTATTTT. As protein: CASSQPSGTQYF. The chain employs TRBV6-2 or TRBV6-3 and TRBJ2-3; 8 bases agree with TRBD2. J was trimmed by 9 bases and V by 6 bases; bases with no gene match: 5. The germline CDR1 and CDR2 sequences are MNHEY and SVGEGT. The CDR3 length is 12 residues.

CDR3 DNA: TGTGCCTGGAGGGGGAGACACAGGGAAGAGACCCAGTACTTC. Translation gives CAWRGRHREETQYF. The chain has TRBV30 and TRBJ2-5, with D maybe TRBD1 (6 bases). Germline V CDR1 and CDR2: GTSNPN, SVGIG (reference sequence). The CDR3 is 14 amino acids. Trimming removed 3 bases at V and 3 bases at J, with 14 bases between. Supplemented by reference TRBV30 and TRBJ2-5, the full variable domain reads SQTIHQWPATLVQPVGSPLSLECTVEGTSNPNLYWYRQAAGRGLQLLFYSVGIGQISSEVPQNLSASRPQDRQFILSSKKLLLSDSGFYLCAWRGRHREETQYFGPGTRLLVL.

The rearrangement joins TRBV5-1 to TRBJ2-5; 9 nucleotides align to TRBD2. Germline-derived CDR1 and CDR2 are SGHRS and YFSETQ. The CDR3 has 15 residues. V lost 2 bases, J lost 4 bases, and 6 bases stayed unmatched. The CDR3 nucleotides are TGCGCCAGCAGCTTTAGCGGGAGCGACCGAGAGACCCAGTACTTC. Protein sequence: CASSFSGSDRETQYF.

The chain is built from TRBV10-3 and TRBJ2-1; D unclear. Deletions cut 0 bases from V and 7 bases from J, with 7 bases between. CDR3 length: 13 residues. Per the germline V gene, CDR1 is ENHRY and CDR2 is SYGVKD. The CDR3 DNA follows: TGTGCCATCAGTGAGTCTACAGTTAATGAGCAGTTCTTC. Protein: CAISESTVNEQFF.

This chain connects TRBV7-2 to TRBJ2-2, with 9 nucleotides matching TRBD2. With 2 bases clipped from V and 6 bases from J, the junction kept 4 bases outside the gene matches. The CDR3 runs 15 residues. Germline V CDR1 and CDR2: SGHTA, FQGNSA. CDR3 nucleotides: TGTGCCAGCAGCTTATGGGTAGCGGGAGCCGGGGAGCTGTTTTTT. This translates into CASSLWVAGAGELFF.

This chain uses TRBV9 with TRBJ1-6; D remains unclear. The V end lost 1 base, the J end lost 7 bases, and 15 bases lay between the germline ends. This CDR3 has 16 residues. Germline lookup yields CDR1 SGDLS and CDR2 YYNGEE. The CDR3 nucleotides are TGTGCCAGCAGCGTAAATCCCCGCGTGGAGAATTCACCCCTCCACTTT. As protein: CASSVNPRVENSPLHF.

V and J are TRBV19 and TRBJ1-5, with D possibly TRBD1 on 5 matching bases. This CDR3 region has 14 residues. The germline V gene encodes CDR1 LNHDA and CDR2 SQIVND (reference sequence). Deletions cut 3 bases from V and 4 bases from J, with 10 bases between. The CDR3 DNA reads as TGTGCCAGTAGTATGCAGGGAACTAATCAGCCCCAGCATTTT. Protein sequence: CASSMQGTNQPQHF. Full variable domain (missing parts from reference TRBV19 and TRBJ1-5): DGGITQSPKYLFRKEGQNVTLSCEQNLNHDAMYWYRQDPGQGLRLIYYSQIVNDFQKGDIAEGYSVSREKKESFPLTVTSAQKNPTAFYLCASSMQGTNQPQHFGDGTRLSIL.

This chain connects TRBV5-8 to TRBJ1-5; tentatively, D is TRBD1 (5 bases). Trimming took off 4 bases at V and 6 bases at J, with 11 bases between the two ends. The germline CDR1 and CDR2 sequences are SGHTS and YDEGEE. The CDR3 covers 13 residues. The CDR3: CASSPGVGQPQHF. The CDR3 bases are TGTGCCAGCAGCCCGGGGGTGGGTCAGCCCCAGCATTTT. The complete variable domain, with remaining parts taken from reference TRBV5-8 and TRBJ1-5, reads EAGVTQSPTHLIKTRGQQATLRCSPISGHTSVYWYQQALGLGLQFLLWYDEGEERNRGNFPPRFSGRQFPNYSSELNVNALELEDSALYLCASSPGVGQPQHFGDGTRLSIL.

The chain is built from TRBV4-1 and TRBJ1-1; 10 bases are shared with TRBD1. The junction had 14 bases not matched to a gene; V was cut back by 1 base and J by 3 bases. Germline lookup yields CDR1 MGHRA and CDR2 YSYEKL. The CDR3 loop spans 19 amino acids. CDR3 region: CASSQGTGTGEGRYTEAFF. The CDR3 DNA is TGCGCCAGCAGCCAAGGTACCGGGACAGGGGAAGGGAGGTACACTGAAGCTTTCTTT.

The V gene is TRBV6-1, the J gene TRBJ2-1; D perhaps matches TRBD2 (5 bases). The CDR3 covers 16 residues. Between the trimmed V and J ends, which lost 0 bases and 0 bases, there was a span of 9 bases. Germline loops: CDR1 MNHNS, CDR2 SASEGT. This chain's CDR3 is CASSEALRGSYNEQFF. The CDR3 DNA reads TGTGCCAGCAGTGAAGCGCTTCGGGGCTCCTACAATGAGCAGTTCTTC.

The rearrangement joins TRBV5-1 to TRBJ2-7; 7 bases are shared with TRBD1. J gave up 3 bases and V 4 bases, and 4 bases lay outside the gene matches. CDR1 SGHRS and CDR2 YFSETQ come from the germline V gene. This CDR3 comprises 13 residues. CDR3 bases: TGCGCCAGCAGCGTGGGACAGTACTACGAGCAGTACTTC. Its translation is CASSVGQYYEQYF.

V gene TRBV4-3 combines with J gene TRBJ2-2; TRBD1 is a possible D gene (8 bases). The CDR3 runs to 15 residues. Trimming took off 5 bases at V and 6 bases at J, with 16 bases between the two ends. Germline lookup yields CDR1 LGHNA and CDR2 YSLEER. The CDR3 nucleotides are TGCGCCAGCAGCGTATACAGGGGGGGGTCCGGGGAGCTGTTTTTT. This encodes CASSVYRGGSGELFF.

This clone was found once. This chain links TRBV27 with TRBJ2-1, with 8 positions matching TRBD2. V was pared by 5 bases and J by 6 bases, with 18 bases of the junction left unmatched. This CDR3 has 18 residues. Looked up from germline, CDR1 is MNHEY and CDR2 is SMNVEV (reference sequence). Here the CDR3 reads CASSPPAPGLVPSNEQFF. The CDR3 DNA reads TGTGCCAGCAGTCCCCCGGCCCCGGGACTAGTTCCCTCCAATGAGCAGTTCTTC.

The V gene is TRBV19, the J gene TRBJ2-1, with D maybe TRBD2 (5 bases). Germline values: CDR1 LNHDA, CDR2 SQIVND (reference sequence). This CDR3 region has 16 residues. The V end lost 7 bases, the J end lost 7 bases, and 23 bases lay between the germline ends. The CDR3 here is CASTPPEGPTRNEQFF. The CDR3 DNA reads as TGTGCCAGTACCCCCCCAGAAGGCCCAACTAGGAATGAGCAGTTCTTC.

The rearrangement links TRBV28 to TRBJ2-1; TRBD1 is a possible D gene (5 bases). CDR1 and CDR2 (germline): MDHEN, SYDVKM. CDR3 length: 14 amino acids. Trimming pared 5 bases from V and 4 bases from J, leaving 12 bases between. Here the CDR3 reads CASSPPDRYNEQFF. CDR3 in DNA: TGTGCCAGCAGTCCACCCGACAGATACAATGAGCAGTTCTTC.